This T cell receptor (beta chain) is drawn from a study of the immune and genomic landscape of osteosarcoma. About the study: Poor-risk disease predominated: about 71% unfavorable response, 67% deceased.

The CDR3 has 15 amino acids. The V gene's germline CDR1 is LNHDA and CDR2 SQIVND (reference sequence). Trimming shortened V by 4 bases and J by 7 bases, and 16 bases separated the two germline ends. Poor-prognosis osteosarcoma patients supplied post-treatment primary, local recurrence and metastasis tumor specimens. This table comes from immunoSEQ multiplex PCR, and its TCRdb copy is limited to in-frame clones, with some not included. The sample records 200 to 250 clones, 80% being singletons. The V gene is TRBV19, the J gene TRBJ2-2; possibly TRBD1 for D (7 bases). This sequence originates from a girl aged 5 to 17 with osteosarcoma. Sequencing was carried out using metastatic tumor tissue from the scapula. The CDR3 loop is CASSKRQGGIGELFF. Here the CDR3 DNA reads TGTGCCAGTAGTAAAAGACAGGGAGGAATCGGGGAGCTGTTTTTT.